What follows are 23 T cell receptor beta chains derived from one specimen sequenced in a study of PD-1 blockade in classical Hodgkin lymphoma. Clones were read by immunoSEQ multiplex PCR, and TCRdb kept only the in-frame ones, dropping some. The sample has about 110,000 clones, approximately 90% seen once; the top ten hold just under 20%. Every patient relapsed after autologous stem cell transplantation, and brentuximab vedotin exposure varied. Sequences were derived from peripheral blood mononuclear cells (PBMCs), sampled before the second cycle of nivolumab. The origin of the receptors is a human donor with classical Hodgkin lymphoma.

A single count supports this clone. The CDR3 sequence: CAWGQNTEAFF. CDR3 in DNA: TGTGCCTGGGGACAGAACACTGAAGCTTTCTTT. The J gene is TRBJ1-1, the V gene TRBV30; D is perhaps TRBD1 (5 bases). V gave up 5 bases and J gave up 1 base, with 5 bases separating them. CDR3 size: 11 residues. Germline CDR1 reads GTSNPN; CDR2 reads SVGIG (reference sequence).

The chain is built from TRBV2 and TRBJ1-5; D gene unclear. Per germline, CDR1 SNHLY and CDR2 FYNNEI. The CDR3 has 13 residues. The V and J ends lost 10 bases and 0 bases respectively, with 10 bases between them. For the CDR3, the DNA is TGTGCCACCACACAGAGTAGCAATCAGCCCCAGCATTTT. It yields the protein CATTQSSNQPQHF.

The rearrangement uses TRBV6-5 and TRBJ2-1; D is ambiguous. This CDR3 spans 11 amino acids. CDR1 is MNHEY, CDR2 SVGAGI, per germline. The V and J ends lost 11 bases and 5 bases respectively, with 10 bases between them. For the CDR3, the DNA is TGTGCCGCCCCAGGTGACAATGAGCAGTTCTTC. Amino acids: CAAPGDNEQFF.

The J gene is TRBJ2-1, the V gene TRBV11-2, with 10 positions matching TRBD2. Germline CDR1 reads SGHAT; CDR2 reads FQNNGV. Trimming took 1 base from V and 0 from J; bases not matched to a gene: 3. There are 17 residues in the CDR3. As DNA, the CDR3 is TGTGCCAGCAGCTTAGTCGCTAGCGGGAGCTCCTACAATGAGCAGTTCTTC. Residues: CASSLVASGSSYNEQFF.

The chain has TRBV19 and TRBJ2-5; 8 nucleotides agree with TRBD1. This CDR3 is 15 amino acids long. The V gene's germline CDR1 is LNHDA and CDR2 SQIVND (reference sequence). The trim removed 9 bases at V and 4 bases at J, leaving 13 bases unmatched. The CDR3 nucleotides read TGTGCCAGCTCTTTATCCGGTACAGGGGGAGAGACCCAGTACTTC. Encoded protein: CASSLSGTGGETQYF.

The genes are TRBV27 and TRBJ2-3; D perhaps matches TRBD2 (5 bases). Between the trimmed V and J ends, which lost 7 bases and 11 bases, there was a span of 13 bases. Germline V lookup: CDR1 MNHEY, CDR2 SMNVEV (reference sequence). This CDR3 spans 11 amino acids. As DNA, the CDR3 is TGTGCCAGCACCCCTGGAGCGGAGCAGTATTTT. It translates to CASTPGAEQYF.

In nucleotides, the CDR3 is TGTGCAAGTCGCTTAGCGTGGGAGAACACTGAAGCTTTCTTT. The encoded protein is CASRLAWENTEAFF. The chain is built from TRBV12-2 and TRBJ1-1. TRBV12-2 is assigned pseudogene status. The length of the CDR3 is 14 residues.

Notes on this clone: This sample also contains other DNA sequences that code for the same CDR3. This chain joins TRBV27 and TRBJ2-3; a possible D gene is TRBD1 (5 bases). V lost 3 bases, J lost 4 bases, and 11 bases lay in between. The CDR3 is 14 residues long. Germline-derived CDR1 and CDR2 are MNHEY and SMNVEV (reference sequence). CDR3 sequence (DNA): TGTGCCAGCAGTTTTTCGGCAGGGTCAGATACGCAGTATTTT. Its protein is CASSFSAGSDTQYF.

CDR3 coding DNA: TGCGCCAGCAGCCTAGGACTAGCGGAATACAATGAGCAGTTCTTC. Its translation: CASSLGLAEYNEQFF. This sequence joins TRBV4-1 and TRBJ2-1; 10 positions match TRBD2. Germline V gene data show CDR1 as MGHRA and CDR2 as YSYEKL. This CDR3 spans 15 amino acids. V lost 4 bases, J lost 4 bases, and 4 bases stayed unmatched.

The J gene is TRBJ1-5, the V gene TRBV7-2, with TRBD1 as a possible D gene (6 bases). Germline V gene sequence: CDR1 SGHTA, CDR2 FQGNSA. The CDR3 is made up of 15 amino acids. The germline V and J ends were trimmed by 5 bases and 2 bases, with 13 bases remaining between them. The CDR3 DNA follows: TGTGCCAGCAGCAAACAGGGAAGGGGCAATCAGCCCCAGCATTTT. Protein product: CASSKQGRGNQPQHF.

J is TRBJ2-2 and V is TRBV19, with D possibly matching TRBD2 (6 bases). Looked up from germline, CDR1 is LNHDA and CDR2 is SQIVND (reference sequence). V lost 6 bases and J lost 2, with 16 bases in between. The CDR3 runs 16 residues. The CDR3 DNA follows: TGTGCCAGTAGGCTGGGCAGCGGGTTAAACACCGGGGAGCTGTTTTTT. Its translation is CASRLGSGLNTGELFF.

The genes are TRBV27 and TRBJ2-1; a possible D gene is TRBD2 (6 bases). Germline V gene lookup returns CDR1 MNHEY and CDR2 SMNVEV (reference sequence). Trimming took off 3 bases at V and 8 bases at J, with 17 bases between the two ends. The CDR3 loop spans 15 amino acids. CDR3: CASSLAPGTWDEQFF. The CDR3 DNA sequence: TGTGCCAGCAGTTTGGCTCCTGGGACTTGGGATGAGCAGTTCTTC.

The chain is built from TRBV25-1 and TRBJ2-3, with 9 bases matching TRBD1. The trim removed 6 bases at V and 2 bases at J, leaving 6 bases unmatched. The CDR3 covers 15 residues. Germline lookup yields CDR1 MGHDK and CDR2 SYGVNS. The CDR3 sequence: CASRRTGDPTDTQYF. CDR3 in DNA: TGTGCCAGCAGGCGGACAGGGGATCCCACAGATACGCAGTATTTT.

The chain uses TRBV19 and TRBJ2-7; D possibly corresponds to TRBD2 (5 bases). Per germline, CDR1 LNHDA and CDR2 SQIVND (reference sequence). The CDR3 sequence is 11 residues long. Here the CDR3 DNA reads TGTGCAGCCGGGGAGAACTACGAGCAGTACTTC. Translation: CAAGENYEQYF.

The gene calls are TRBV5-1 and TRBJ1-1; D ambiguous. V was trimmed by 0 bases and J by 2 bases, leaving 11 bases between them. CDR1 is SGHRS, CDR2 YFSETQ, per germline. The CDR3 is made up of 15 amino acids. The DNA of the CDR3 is TGCGCCAGCAGCTTGGATGGGCTCTCAAACACTGAAGCTTTCTTT. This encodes CASSLDGLSNTEAFF.

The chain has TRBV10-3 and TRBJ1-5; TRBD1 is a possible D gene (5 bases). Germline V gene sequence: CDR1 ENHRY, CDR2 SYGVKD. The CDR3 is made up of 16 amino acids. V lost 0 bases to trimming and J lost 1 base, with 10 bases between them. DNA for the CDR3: TGTGCCATCAGTGAGTCCAGGGACCAGAGCAATCAGCCCCAGCATTTT. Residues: CAISESRDQSNQPQHF.

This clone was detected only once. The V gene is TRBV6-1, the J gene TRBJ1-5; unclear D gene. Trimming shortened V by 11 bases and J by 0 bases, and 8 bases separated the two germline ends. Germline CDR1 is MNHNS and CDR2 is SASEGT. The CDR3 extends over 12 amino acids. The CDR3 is CASRGSNQPQHF. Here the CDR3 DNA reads TGTGCCTCCCGGGGTAGCAATCAGCCCCAGCATTTT.

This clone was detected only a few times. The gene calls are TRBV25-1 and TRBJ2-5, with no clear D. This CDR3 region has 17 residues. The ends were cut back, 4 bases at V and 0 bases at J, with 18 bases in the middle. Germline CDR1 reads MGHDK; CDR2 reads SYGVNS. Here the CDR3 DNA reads TGTGCCAGCAGTGGAAACGGCCACCCCGGTAACCAAGAGACCCAGTACTTC. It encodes CASSGNGHPGNQETQYF.

The CDR3 DNA follows: TGTGCCACCAGCAAGGGGGTCTTTGGCTACACCTTC. Its protein product is CATSKGVFGYTF. V and J are TRBV15 and TRBJ1-2; tentative D call: TRBD1 (6 bases). Per the germline V gene, CDR1 is LNHNV and CDR2 is YYDKDF (reference sequence). V dropped 4 bases and J dropped 7 bases, with 10 bases sitting between them. CDR3 length: 12 residues.

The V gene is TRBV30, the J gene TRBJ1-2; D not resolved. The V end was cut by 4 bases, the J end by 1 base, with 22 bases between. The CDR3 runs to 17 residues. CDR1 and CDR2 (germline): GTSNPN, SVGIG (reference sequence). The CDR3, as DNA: TGTGCCTGGACCGGGTGGAGCTACACCGAACTTAACTATGGCTACACCTTC. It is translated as CAWTGWSYTELNYGYTF. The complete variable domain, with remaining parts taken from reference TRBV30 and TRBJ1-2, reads SQTIHQWPATLVQPVGSPLSLECTVEGTSNPNLYWYRQAAGRGLQLLFYSVGIGQISSEVPQNLSASRPQDRQFILSSKKLLLSDSGFYLCAWTGWSYTELNYGYTFGSGTRLTVV.

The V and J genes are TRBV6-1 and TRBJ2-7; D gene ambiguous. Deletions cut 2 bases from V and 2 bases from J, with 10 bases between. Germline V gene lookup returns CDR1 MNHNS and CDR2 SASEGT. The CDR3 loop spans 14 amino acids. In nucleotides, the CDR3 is TGTGCCAGCAGTGAATTCCGGGTTACCTACGAGCAGTACTTC. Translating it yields CASSEFRVTYEQYF.

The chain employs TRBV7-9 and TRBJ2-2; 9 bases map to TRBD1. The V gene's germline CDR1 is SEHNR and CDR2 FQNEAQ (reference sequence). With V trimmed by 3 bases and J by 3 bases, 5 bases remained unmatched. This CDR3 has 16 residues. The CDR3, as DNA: TGTGCCAGCAGCTTTATGACAGGGGGATACACCGGGGAGCTGTTTTTT. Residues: CASSFMTGGYTGELFF. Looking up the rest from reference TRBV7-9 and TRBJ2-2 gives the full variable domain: DTGVSQNPRHKITKRGQNVTFRCDPISEHNRLYWYRQTLGQGPEFLTYFQNEAQLEKSRLLSDRFSAERPKGSFSTLEIQRTEQGDSAMYLCASSFMTGGYTGELFFGEGSRLTVL.

DNA for the CDR3: TGTGCCAGCAGCCAATATACCCTAAGGTACTTC. Translated: CASSQYTLRYF. This rearrangement joins TRBV14 to TRBJ2-7; D gene ambiguous. V gave up 2 bases and J gave up 12 bases, with 11 bases separating them. This CDR3 comprises 11 residues. The germline V gene has CDR1 SGHDN and CDR2 FVKESK.